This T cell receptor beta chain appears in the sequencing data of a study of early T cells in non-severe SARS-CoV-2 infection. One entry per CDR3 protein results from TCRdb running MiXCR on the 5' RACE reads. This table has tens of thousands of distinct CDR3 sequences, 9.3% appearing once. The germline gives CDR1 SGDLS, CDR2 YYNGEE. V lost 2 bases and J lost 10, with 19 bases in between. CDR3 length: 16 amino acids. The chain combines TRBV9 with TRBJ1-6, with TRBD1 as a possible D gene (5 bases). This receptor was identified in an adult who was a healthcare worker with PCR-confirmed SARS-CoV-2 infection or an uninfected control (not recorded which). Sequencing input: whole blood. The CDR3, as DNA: TGTGCCAGCAGCGTGGGGGTACGCGCGGATGGGTCACCCCTCCACTTT. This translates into CASSVGVRADGSPLHF.